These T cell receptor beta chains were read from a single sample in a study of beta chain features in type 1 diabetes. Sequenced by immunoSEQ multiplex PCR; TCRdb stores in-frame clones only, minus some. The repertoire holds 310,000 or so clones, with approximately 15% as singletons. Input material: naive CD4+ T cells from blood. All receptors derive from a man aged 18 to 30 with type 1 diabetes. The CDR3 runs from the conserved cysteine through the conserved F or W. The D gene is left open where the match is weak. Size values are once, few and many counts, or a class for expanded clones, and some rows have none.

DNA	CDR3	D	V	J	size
TGTGCCAGCAGCTTAGTAGGGGGCACTGGGGCCAACGTCCTGACTTTC	CASSLVGGTGANVLTF	TRBD1	TRBV7-2	TRBJ2-6	NA
TGTGCCACAAACCGCGACAGGACTAACTATGGCTACACCTTC	CATNRDRTNYGYTF	NA	TRBV19	TRBJ1-2	few
TGCGCCAGCAGCATGGACAGGGTACCCGGGGAGCTGTTTTTT	CASSMDRVPGELFF	TRBD1	TRBV5-1	TRBJ2-2	few
TGTGCCAGCACCCGGCCGAGGGATCCCTACGAGCAGTACTTC	CASTRPRDPYEQYF	NA	TRBV6-7	TRBJ2-7	NA
TGTGCCAGCGGGACGGGAGTCGAGCAGTACTTC	CASGTGVEQYF	NA	TRBV6-5	TRBJ2-7	few
TGCGCCAGCAGCCCCCGGACAGGGGTGTACAATGAGCAGTTCTTC	CASSPRTGVYNEQFF	TRBD1	TRBV5-1	TRBJ2-1	NA
TGTGCCAGCAGCCAAGGCGGGCGACTTAGGGAGACCCAGTACTTC	CASSQGGRLRETQYF	NA	TRBV28	TRBJ2-5	NA
TGTGCCAGCACCCGTGAGCATGATACGCAGTATTTT	CASTREHDTQYF	NA	TRBV9	TRBJ2-3	NA
TGTGCCAGCTCACCCTCTGGGAGGGCCGACAATGAGCAGTTCTTC	CASSPSGRADNEQFF	TRBD2	TRBV18	TRBJ2-1	few
TGTGCCAGCAGCATGCTAGCGGGGAGCCAAGAGACCCAGTACTTC	CASSMLAGSQETQYF	TRBD2	TRBV7-9	TRBJ2-5	NA
TGTGCCAGCAGCTTCGTTCCAGGGGAGGGTGAGACCCAGTACTTC	CASSFVPGEGETQYF	NA	TRBV7-8	TRBJ2-5	few
TGTGCCAGCAGCCGCGGCATACAGGTCACTGAAGCTTTCTTT	CASSRGIQVTEAFF	NA	TRBV13	TRBJ1-1	NA